A selection of T cell receptor beta chains follows, all from one sample in a study of CXCR3-negative and CXCR3-positive naive CD8 T cells. TCRdb re-called the 5' RACE reads and gives one entry per CDR3 protein, without DNA. The table for this sample gives about 50,000 distinct CDR3 sequences. Sample: naive CXCR3+ CD8+ T cells from blood. These receptors all come from a human donor in good health. Some clones in this sample may be carry-over from other donors' samples. CDR3s include the opening cysteine and the closing phenylalanine or tryptophan.

V gene	J gene	CDR3 protein
TRBV27	TRBJ2-3	CASRPTSTDTQYF
TRBV7-9	TRBJ2-7	CASSLGSGSLNEQYF
TRBV7-8	TRBJ1-3	CASSSAYGTDGNTIYF
TRBV10-3	TRBJ2-4	CAISGTPEGAKNIQYF
TRBV7-2	TRBJ2-1	CASSPGVAGGPSSYNEQFF
TRBV29-1	TRBJ2-1	CSVEYLGPGQFF
TRBV6-6	TRBJ2-7	CASSSPDETYPVQYF
TRBV16	TRBJ2-7	CASSRLSTSSYEQYF
TRBV7-9	TRBJ2-7	CVSSFPGSYEQYF
TRBV20-1	TRBJ2-2	CSALGAGYTGELFF
TRBV27	TRBJ2-1	CASSLLGFNEQFF
TRBV28	TRBJ1-5	CASSTPGSNQPQHF
TRBV20-1	TRBJ2-2	CSARGPGHRTGELFF
TRBV11-1	TRBJ2-7	CASSGEGLDEQYF
TRBV9	TRBJ1-5	CASGENQPQHF
TRBV15	TRBJ1-2	CATSRPTGFGYTF
TRBV7-2	TRBJ1-2	CASSLVQAFDYGYTF
TRBV7-6	TRBJ2-7	CASSFPNWTENYEQYF
TRBV2	TRBJ2-5	CASSESRTGGAETQYF
TRBV9	TRBJ1-3	CASSEYGNTIYF
TRBV29-1	TRBJ2-5	CSVDLRGGQETQYF
TRBV7-9	TRBJ2-7	CASTSDYSYEQYF
TRBV5-6	TRBJ2-7	CASSLGGQAYEQYF
TRBV12-5	TRBJ2-1	CASGWQGISYNEQFF
TRBV7-9	TRBJ1-1	CASGFGRNTEAFF